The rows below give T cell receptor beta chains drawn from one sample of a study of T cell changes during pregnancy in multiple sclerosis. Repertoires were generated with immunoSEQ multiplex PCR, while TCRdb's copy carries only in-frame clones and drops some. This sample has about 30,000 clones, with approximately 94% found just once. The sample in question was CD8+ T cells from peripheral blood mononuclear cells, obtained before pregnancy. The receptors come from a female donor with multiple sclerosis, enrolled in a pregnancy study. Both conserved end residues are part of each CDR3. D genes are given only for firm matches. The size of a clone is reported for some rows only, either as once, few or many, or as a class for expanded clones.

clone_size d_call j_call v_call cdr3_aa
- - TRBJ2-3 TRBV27 CASSIVQGGGPDTQYF
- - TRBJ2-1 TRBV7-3 CASTIPTGRGSTYNEQFF
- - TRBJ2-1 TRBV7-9 CASSSQGSNEQFF
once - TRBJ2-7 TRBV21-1 CASSSFTPDSSYEQYF
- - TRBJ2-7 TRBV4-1 CASSHKEGYEQYF
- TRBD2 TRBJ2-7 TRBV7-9 CASSATSGRAVEQYF
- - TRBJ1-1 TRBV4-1 CASSPRGGNTEAFF
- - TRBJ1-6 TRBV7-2 CASSPDSRGNSPLHF
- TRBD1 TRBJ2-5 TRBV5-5 CASSLVTGEETQYF
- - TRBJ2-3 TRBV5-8 CASSLGLATDTQYF
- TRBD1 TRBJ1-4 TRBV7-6 CASSLAIRGRYEKLFF
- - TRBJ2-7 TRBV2 CASRGLEMEEQYF
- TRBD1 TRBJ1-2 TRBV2 CASSEFGTGVMDGYTF
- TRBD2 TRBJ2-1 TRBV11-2 CASSSPLAGDNEQFF
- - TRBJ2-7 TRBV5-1 CASSLFSDSSYEQYF
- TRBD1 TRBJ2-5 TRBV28 CASTQTGTGLKETQYF
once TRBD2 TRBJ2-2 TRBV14 CASSRWAGGYTGELFF
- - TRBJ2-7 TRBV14 CASSPWTGSYEQYF
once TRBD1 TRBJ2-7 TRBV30 CAWRTGYEQYF
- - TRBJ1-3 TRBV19 CASSIFYDGNTIYF
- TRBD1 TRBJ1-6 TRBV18 CASSPATGGASSPLHF
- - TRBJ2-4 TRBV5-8 CASSLRIAVAKNIQYF
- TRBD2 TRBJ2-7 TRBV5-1 CASSPRQGGLAGSYEQYF
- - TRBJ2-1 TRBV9 CASSVEGSYNEQFF
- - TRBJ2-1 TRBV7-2 CASSLAAPLGKGEYEQFF
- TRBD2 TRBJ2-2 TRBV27 CASSPVAGGMAGELFF
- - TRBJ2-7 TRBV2 CASSEIGGSYEQYF
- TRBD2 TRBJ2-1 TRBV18 CAAGGARVSYNEQFF
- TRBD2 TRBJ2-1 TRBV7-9 CASSLNGGSGSNEQFF
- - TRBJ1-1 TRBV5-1 CASSLRVENTEAFF
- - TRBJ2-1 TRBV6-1 CASSEGAGFYNEQFF
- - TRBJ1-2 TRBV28 CASSFRANYGYTF
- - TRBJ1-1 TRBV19 CASSASLTTEAFF
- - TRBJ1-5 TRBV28 CASSLGRGSNQPQHF
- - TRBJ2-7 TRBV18 CASSPPSLASSLRPYEQYF
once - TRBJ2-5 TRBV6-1 CASSRRGRDLETQYF
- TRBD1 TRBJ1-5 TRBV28 CASSSRGSGNQPQHF
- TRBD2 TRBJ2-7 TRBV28 CAGGGPYEQYF
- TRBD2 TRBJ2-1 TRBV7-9 CASSFSGGPDNEQFF
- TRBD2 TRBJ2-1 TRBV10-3 CAISEVGLAAYNEQFF
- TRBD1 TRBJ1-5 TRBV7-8 CASSIWDRVTNQPQHF
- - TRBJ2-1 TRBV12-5 CASVLEGEQFF
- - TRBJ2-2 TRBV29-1 CSASGHPDTNTGELFF
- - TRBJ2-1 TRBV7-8 CASSLESGYSRLSPDNEQFF
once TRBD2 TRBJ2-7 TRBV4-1 CASSHFSGGLDEQYF
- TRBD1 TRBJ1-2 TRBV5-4 CASSPRQGNYGYTF
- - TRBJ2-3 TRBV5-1 CASSLAGGRSTDTQYF
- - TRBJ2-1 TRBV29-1 CSATYRHQAPGNEQFF
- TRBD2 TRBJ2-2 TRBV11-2 CASSLSGGEGTGELFF
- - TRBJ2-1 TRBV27 CASSFGRGNEQFF
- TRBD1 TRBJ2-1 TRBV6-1 CASSETGTREQFF
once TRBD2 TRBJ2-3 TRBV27 CASSPLRTSGAGDTQYF
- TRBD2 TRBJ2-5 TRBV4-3 CASSQDAGGQETQYF
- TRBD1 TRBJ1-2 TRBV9 CASSSLWVGDRDVGYTF